One sample yielded the 6 T cell receptor beta chains listed below, sequenced in a study of blood T cells in healthy people across ages. Combining a sample-barcoded 5' primer with a J-beta primer mix, a second PCR ran for about 7 to 11 cycles. TCRdb passed the 5' RACE reads through MiXCR, listing each CDR3 protein once. The sample contains around 870,000 distinct CDR3 sequences, around 26% of which appear only once. The sample taken for sequencing was blood. These receptors all come from a woman of 80 years or more in good health.

Note on this clonotype: Given a much more abundant clone one base away, this may be a read error. The V call is TRBV20-1, the J call TRBJ2-3; TRBD2 agrees at 12 bases. V shed 6 bases, J shed 6 bases, and the junction held 10 bases outside the gene matches. CDR1 is DFQATT and CDR2 is SNEGSKA in the germline V gene (reference sequence). The CDR3 is made up of 15 amino acids. The CDR3 protein is CSAEILAGGRDTQYF. DNA of the CDR3: TGCAGTGCGGAAATACTAGCGGGGGGTCGGGATACGCAGTATTTT.

This clonotype came up many times. The rearrangement links TRBV20-1 to TRBJ2-7; 9 nucleotides line up with TRBD1. From germline, CDR1 is DFQATT and CDR2 SNEGSKA (reference sequence). This CDR3 region has 13 residues. The J segment lost 4 bases and the V segment lost 5 bases, leaving 6 bases of the junction unmatched. The CDR3 DNA reads as TGCAGTGCTGTCCGAGACAGGGGGTACGAGCAGTACTTC. Protein: CSAVRDRGYEQYF.

This clonotype was seen once. A much larger clone lies a single base off, so this may be a read error. This sequence joins TRBV20-1 and TRBJ2-1, with TRBD2 as a possible D gene (6 bases). The CDR3 length is 14 residues. Trimming removed 2 bases at V and 5 bases at J, with 13 bases between. In germline, CDR1 is DFQATT, CDR2 SNEGSKA (reference sequence). Written as DNA, the CDR3 is TGCAGTGCTAGAACGGGGGTCCTGGACAATGAGCAGTTCTTC. It specifies CSARTGVLDNEQFF.

Regarding this clonotype: A clone one base away is much larger, so this may be a read error. This rearrangement joins TRBV12-3 or TRBV12-4 to TRBJ2-5; D is possibly TRBD2 (6 bases). The CDR3 totals 15 residues. With 3 bases removed from V and 11 bases from J, the gap between germline ends came to 22 bases. The CDR3 is CASSFGSSAEGEQYF. CDR3 nucleotide sequence: TGTGCCAGCAGTTTTGGTTCATCAGCGGAGGGTGAGCAGTACTTC.

This clonotype was observed a few times. This sequence joins TRBV14 and TRBJ1-1; 9 nucleotides align to TRBD1. This CDR3 comprises 15 residues. Per the germline V gene, CDR1 is SGHDN and CDR2 is FVKESK. The trim removed 0 bases at V and 4 bases at J, leaving 3 bases unmatched. The CDR3 loop reads CASSQEQGAITEAFF. The DNA for the CDR3 is TGTGCCAGCAGCCAAGAACAGGGGGCGATCACTGAAGCTTTCTTT.

Regarding this clonotype: A much larger clonotype is one base distant, so this may be a read error. The rearrangement joins TRBV20-1 to TRBJ2-1; 7 nucleotides match TRBD2. Germline-derived CDR1 and CDR2 are DFQATT and SNEGSKA (reference sequence). The J segment lost 5 bases and the V segment lost 6 bases, leaving 10 bases of the junction unmatched. This CDR3 contains 14 residues. CDR3 sequence (DNA): TGCAGTGCCTCCGGGGGGTCCCAAGACAATGAGCAGTTCTTC. Its protein product is CSASGGSQDNEQFF.